Sequencing of this T cell receptor beta chain was carried out in a study of spatial heterogeneity in lung cancer. Time point described: sample taken at primary tumor resection. Including both end residues, the CDR3 is 16 amino acids long. A remark on this clonotype: The DNA is left out, because the CDR3 cannot be placed on it with certainty; the CDR3 is given as TCRdb lists it.

Each CDR3 protein is one row after TCRdb ran MiXCR on the 5' RACE reads. The table has just under 95,000 distinct CDR3 sequences, less than 15% seen once; the top ten hold about two fifths. This chain uses TRBV12-3 or TRBV12-4 with TRBJ2-1; the D call in the table, TRBD1, was not verified against the DNA. The sample in question was PBMCs, obtained at surgery. The receptor was isolated from a male donor with early-stage non-small cell lung cancer. CDR3 amino acids: CASSFGAGSLYNEQFF.